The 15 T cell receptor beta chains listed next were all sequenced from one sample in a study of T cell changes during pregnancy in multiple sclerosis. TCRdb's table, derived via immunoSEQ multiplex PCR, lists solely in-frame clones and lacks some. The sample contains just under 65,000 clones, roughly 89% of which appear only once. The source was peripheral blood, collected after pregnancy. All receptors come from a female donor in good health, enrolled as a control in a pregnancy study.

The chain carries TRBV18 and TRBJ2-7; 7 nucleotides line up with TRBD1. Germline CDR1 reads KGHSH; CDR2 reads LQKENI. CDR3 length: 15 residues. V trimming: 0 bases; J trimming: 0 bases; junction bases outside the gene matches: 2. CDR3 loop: CASSPPDRSSYEQYF. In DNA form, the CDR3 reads TGTGCCAGCTCACCACCGGACAGGAGCTCCTACGAGCAGTACTTC. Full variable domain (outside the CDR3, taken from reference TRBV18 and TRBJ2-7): NAGVMQNPRHLVRRRGQEARLRCSPMKGHSHVYWYRQLPEEGLKFMVYLQKENIIDESGMPKERFSAEFPKEGPSILRIQQVVRGDSAAYFCASSPPDRSSYEQYFGPGTRLTVT.

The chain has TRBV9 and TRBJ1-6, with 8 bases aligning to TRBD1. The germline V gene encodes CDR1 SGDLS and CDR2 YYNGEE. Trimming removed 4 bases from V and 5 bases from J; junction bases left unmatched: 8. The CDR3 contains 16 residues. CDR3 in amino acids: CASSRSTGVDNSPLHF. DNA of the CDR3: TGTGCCAGCAGCCGATCGACAGGGGTCGATAATTCACCCCTCCACTTT.

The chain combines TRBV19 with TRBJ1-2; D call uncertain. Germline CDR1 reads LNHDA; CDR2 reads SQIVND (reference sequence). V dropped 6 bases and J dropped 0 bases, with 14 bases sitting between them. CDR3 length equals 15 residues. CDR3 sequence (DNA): TGTGCCAGTAGGGATCCGGGTCTCTCTAACTATGGCTACACCTTC. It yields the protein CASRDPGLSNYGYTF.

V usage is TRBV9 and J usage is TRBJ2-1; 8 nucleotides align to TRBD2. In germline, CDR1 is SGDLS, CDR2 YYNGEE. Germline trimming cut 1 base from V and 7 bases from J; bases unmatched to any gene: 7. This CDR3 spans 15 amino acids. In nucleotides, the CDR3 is TGTGCCAGCAGCGTATCGGCGGGGGGAAGGAATGAGCAGTTCTTC. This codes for CASSVSAGGRNEQFF.

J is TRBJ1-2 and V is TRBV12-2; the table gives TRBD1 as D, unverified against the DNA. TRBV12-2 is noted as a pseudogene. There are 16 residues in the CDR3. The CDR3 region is CASRLLDDPRTDGYTF. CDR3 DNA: TGTGCAAGTCGCTTATTAGATGATCCTCGGACAGACGGCTACACCTTC.

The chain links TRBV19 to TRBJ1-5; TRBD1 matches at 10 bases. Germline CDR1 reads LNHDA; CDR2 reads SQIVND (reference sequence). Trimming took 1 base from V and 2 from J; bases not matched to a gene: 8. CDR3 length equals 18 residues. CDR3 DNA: TGTGCCAGTAGTATAGTGGCGACAGGGGGCGCGGGCAATCAGCCCCAGCATTTT. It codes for CASSIVATGGAGNQPQHF.

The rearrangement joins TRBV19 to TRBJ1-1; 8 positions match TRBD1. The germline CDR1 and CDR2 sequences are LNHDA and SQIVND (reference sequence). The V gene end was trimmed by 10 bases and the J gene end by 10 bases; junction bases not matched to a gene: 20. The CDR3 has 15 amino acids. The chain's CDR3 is CATGRLDRGPLGAFF. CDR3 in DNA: TGTGCCACCGGACGACTAGACAGGGGACCCCTGGGAGCTTTCTTT.

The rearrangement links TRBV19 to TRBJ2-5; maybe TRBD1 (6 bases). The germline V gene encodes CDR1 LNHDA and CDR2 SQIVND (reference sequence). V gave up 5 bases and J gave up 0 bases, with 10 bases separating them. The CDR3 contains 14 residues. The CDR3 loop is CASSGTQNQETQYF. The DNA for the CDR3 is TGTGCCAGTAGTGGGACACAAAACCAAGAGACCCAGTACTTC.

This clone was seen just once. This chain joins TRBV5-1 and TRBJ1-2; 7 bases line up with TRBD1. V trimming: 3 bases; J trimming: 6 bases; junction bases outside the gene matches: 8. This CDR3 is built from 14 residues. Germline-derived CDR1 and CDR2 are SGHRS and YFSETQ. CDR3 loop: CASSSREGAHGYTF. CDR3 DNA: TGCGCCAGCAGCTCTCGAGAGGGGGCGCATGGCTACACCTTC.

DNA for the CDR3: TGTGCCAGCAGCCAAGGACGGAGTCCGGGTGAAAAACTGTTTTTT. The encoded protein is CASSQGRSPGEKLFF. This chain connects TRBV4-2 to TRBJ1-4; D remains unclear. The CDR3 covers 15 residues. Trimming pared 1 base from V and 7 bases from J, leaving 13 bases between. CDR1 is LGHNA and CDR2 is YNFKEQ in the germline V gene.

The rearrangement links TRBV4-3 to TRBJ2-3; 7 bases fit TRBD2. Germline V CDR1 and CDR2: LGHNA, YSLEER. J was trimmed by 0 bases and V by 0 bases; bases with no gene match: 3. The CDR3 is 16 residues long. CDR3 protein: CASSQDMRESTDTQYF. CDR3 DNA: TGCGCCAGCAGCCAAGATATGCGGGAGAGCACAGATACGCAGTATTTT.

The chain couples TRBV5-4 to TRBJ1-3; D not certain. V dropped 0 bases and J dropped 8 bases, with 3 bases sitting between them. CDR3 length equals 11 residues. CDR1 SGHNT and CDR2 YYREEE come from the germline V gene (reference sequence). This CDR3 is CASSLADTIYF. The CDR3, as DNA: TGTGCCAGCAGCTTGGCTGACACCATATATTTT.

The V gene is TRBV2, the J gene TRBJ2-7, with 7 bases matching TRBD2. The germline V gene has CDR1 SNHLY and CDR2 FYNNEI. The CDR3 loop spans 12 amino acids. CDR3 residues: CLNRGVTYEQYF. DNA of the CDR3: TGTCTGAATCGGGGGGTCACCTACGAGCAGTACTTC.

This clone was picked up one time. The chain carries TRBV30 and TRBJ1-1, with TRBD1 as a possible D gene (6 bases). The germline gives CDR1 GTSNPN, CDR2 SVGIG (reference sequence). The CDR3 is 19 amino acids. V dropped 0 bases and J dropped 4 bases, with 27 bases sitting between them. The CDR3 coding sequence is TGTGCCTGGAGTGTACTGGGGGGGCCACTACCTTCGATGAGCACTGAAGCTTTCTTT. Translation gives CAWSVLGGPLPSMSTEAFF.

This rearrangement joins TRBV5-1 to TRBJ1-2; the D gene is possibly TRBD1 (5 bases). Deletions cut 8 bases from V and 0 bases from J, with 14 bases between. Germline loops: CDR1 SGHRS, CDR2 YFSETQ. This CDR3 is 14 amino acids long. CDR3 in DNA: TGCGCCAGTCATCGGGGGGGAGCTAACTATGGCTACACCTTC. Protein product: CASHRGGANYGYTF. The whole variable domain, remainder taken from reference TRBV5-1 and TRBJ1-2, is KAGVTQTPRYLIKTRGQQVTLSCSPISGHRSVSWYQQTPGQGLQFLFEYFSETQRNKGNFPGRFSGRQFSNSRSEMNVSTLELGDSALYLCASHRGGANYGYTFGSGTRLTVV.